A single sample gave rise to the 24 T cell receptor beta chains below, sequenced in a study of blood T cell repertoires in COVID-19. Sequenced by immunoSEQ multiplex PCR; TCRdb stores in-frame clones only, minus some. The sample yields around 310,000 clones, approximately 90% seen once. Sequences were obtained from peripheral blood. These receptors were obtained from a woman aged 30 to 39 with COVID-19, enrolled during active disease.

This clone was seen once. The V and J genes are TRBV7-2 and TRBJ2-5; 11 bases align to TRBD1. V dropped 5 bases and J dropped 4; count of bases not matched to a gene: 6. The germline CDR1 and CDR2 sequences are SGHTA and FQGNSA. This CDR3 comprises 15 residues. In DNA, the CDR3 is TGTGCCAGCAGCCTCCGGACAGGGGGCGGAGAGACCCAGTACTTC. Translated, it gives CASSLRTGGGETQYF.

V is TRBV6-2 or TRBV6-3 and J is TRBJ1-5, with 8 bases matching TRBD1. With 4 bases clipped from V and 3 bases from J, the junction kept 2 bases outside the gene matches. CDR1 is MNHEY, CDR2 SVGEGT, per germline. The CDR3 has 14 amino acids. The chain's CDR3 is CASSSTGANQPQHF. Here the CDR3 DNA reads TGTGCCAGCAGTTCGACAGGGGCCAATCAGCCCCAGCATTTT.

The chain employs TRBV2 and TRBJ1-6; the D gene is possibly TRBD1 (6 bases). V was cut by 1 base and J by 9 bases, with 13 bases left in between. CDR1 is SNHLY and CDR2 is FYNNEI in the germline V gene. This CDR3 spans 15 amino acids. CDR3 loop: CASSEVQGIGSPLHF. CDR3 coding DNA: TGTGCCAGCAGTGAAGTGCAGGGGATCGGTTCACCCCTCCACTTT. Full variable domain (outside the CDR3, taken from reference TRBV2 and TRBJ1-6): EPEVTQTPSHQVTQMGQEVILRCVPISNHLYFYWYRQILGQKVEFLVSFYNNEISEKSEIFDDQFSVERPDGSNFTLKIRSTKLEDSAMYFCASSEVQGIGSPLHFGNGTRLTVT.

The V and J genes are TRBV3-1 (or the pseudogene TRBV3-2) and TRBJ1-5; possible D gene TRBD1, 5 bases. The germline CDR1 and CDR2 sequences are LGHDT and YNNKEL (reference sequence). The CDR3 has 14 residues. Deletions cut 4 bases from V and 4 bases from J, with 11 bases between. CDR3 bases: TGTGCCAGCAGCCGGGGCGGTTCAAATCAGCCCCAGCATTTT. Translation gives CASSRGGSNQPQHF.

The rearrangement links TRBV18 to TRBJ2-2; 7 nucleotides match TRBD1. V trimming: 3 bases; J trimming: 6 bases; junction bases outside the gene matches: 4. Germline CDR1 and CDR2: KGHSH and LQKENI. CDR3 length: 14 residues. The CDR3 is CASSPDQGAGELFF. CDR3 coding DNA: TGTGCCAGCTCACCCGATCAGGGGGCCGGGGAGCTGTTTTTT.

This chain joins TRBV12-3 or TRBV12-4 and TRBJ2-7, with D maybe TRBD1 (5 bases). The CDR3 has 11 amino acids. V dropped 8 bases and J dropped 9 bases, with 14 bases sitting between them. CDR3 coding DNA: TGTGCCAGCGGCTTCCAGGGTGGGCAGTACTTC. Translated, it gives CASGFQGGQYF.

The CDR3 region has the DNA TGTGCCAGTCTCCGGGACAGGGCTAAAAACATTCAGTACTTC. Its translation is CASLRDRAKNIQYF. The chain recombines TRBV28 with TRBJ2-4, with 9 bases aligning to TRBD1. Per germline, CDR1 MDHEN and CDR2 SYDVKM. CDR3 size: 14 residues. V shed 9 bases, J shed 4 bases, and the junction held 7 bases outside the gene matches.

The V and J genes are TRBV6-5 and TRBJ1-3, with 9 bases matching TRBD1. Germline assignment: CDR1 MNHEY and CDR2 SVGAGI. The CDR3 spans 14 residues. Trimming took 6 bases from V and 4 from J; bases not matched to a gene: 4. The CDR3 DNA reads as TGTGCCAGCAGGGCTGGGACAGGGGGAAACACCATATATTTT. Translated, it gives CASRAGTGGNTIYF.

The chain recombines TRBV7-9 with TRBJ1-1, with D possibly matching TRBD1 (6 bases). CDR3 size: 14 residues. CDR1 is SEHNR and CDR2 is FQNEAQ in the germline V gene (reference sequence). Trimming left V 6 bases short and J 1 base short, with 12 bases between. CDR3 loop: CASSPRTANTEAFF. The CDR3 nucleotides are TGTGCCAGCAGTCCCCGGACAGCGAACACTGAAGCTTTCTTT.

The rearrangement uses TRBV28 and TRBJ1-5; possibly TRBD1 for D (6 bases). V was trimmed by 6 bases and J by 4 bases, leaving 16 bases between them. The CDR3 sequence is 15 residues long. Germline CDR1 reads MDHEN; CDR2 reads SYDVKM. The CDR3 DNA follows: TGTGCCAGCAGCCGCCGGGGGGCGGTTAATCAGCCCCAGCATTTT. Its translation: CASSRRGAVNQPQHF.

The rearrangement links TRBV19 to TRBJ2-7, with D possibly being TRBD1 (6 bases). Germline V gene sequence: CDR1 LNHDA, CDR2 SQIVND (reference sequence). The germline V and J ends were trimmed by 3 bases and 2 bases, with 11 bases remaining between them. The CDR3 runs 14 residues. As DNA, the CDR3 is TGTGCCAGTAGTATGATGGACAGAACCTACGAGCAGTACTTC. Protein product: CASSMMDRTYEQYF.

V and J are TRBV19 and TRBJ2-5; TRBD2 matches at 13 bases. This CDR3 comprises 17 residues. Germline CDR1 reads LNHDA; CDR2 reads SQIVND (reference sequence). The junction had 9 bases not matched to a gene; V was cut back by 3 bases and J by 5 bases. Written as DNA, the CDR3 is TGTGCCAGTAGTATCTGGACTAGCGGGAGATATCTGGAGACCCAGTACTTC. Translation gives CASSIWTSGRYLETQYF.

This chain links TRBV7-9 with TRBJ2-7, with a tentative D call TRBD2 (5 bases). Germline CDR1 SEHNR, CDR2 FQNEAQ (reference sequence). The V gene lost 5 bases and the J gene lost 2 bases, with 16 bases spanning the gap. The CDR3 spans 15 residues. The CDR3 nucleotides read TGTGCCAGCAGCCCCCCCCGGGGTCCCCCCTACGAGCAGTACTTC. This codes for CASSPPRGPPYEQYF.

CDR3 bases: TGTGCCAGCAGCCTGGGGAGGGAGCAGTACTTC. Translation: CASSLGREQYF. The chain employs TRBV5-4 and TRBJ2-5, with 7 bases fitting TRBD2. Germline loops: CDR1 SGHNT, CDR2 YYREEE (reference sequence). The length of the CDR3 is 11 residues. V shed 4 bases, J shed 11 bases, and the junction held 5 bases outside the gene matches.

This sequence joins TRBV19 and TRBJ2-7; 12 bases map to TRBD2. Germline-derived CDR1 and CDR2 are LNHDA and SQIVND (reference sequence). The trim removed 5 bases at V and 2 bases at J, leaving 4 bases unmatched. This CDR3 has 15 residues. CDR3 DNA sequence: TGTGCCAGTAGTTGGACTAGCGGGATCACCTACGAGCAGTACTTC. Residues: CASSWTSGITYEQYF. The full variable domain, rest sourced from reference TRBV19 and TRBJ2-7, is DGGITQSPKYLFRKEGQNVTLSCEQNLNHDAMYWYRQDPGQGLRLIYYSQIVNDFQKGDIAEGYSVSREKKESFPLTVTSAQKNPTAFYLCASSWTSGITYEQYFGPGTRLTVT.

This chain links TRBV5-4 with TRBJ2-1, with 12 bases matching TRBD2. The J segment lost 4 bases and the V segment lost 1 base, leaving 6 bases of the junction unmatched. CDR1 SGHNT and CDR2 YYREEE come from the germline V gene (reference sequence). The CDR3 loop spans 17 amino acids. The CDR3 is CASSLMGLAGTYNEQFF. For the CDR3, the DNA is TGTGCCAGCAGCTTGATGGGACTAGCGGGCACTTACAATGAGCAGTTCTTC. The whole variable domain, remainder taken from reference TRBV5-4 and TRBJ2-1, is ETGVTQSPTHLIKTRGQQVTLRCSSQSGHNTVSWYQQALGQGPQFIFQYYREEENGRGNFPPRFSGLQFPNYSSELNVNALELDDSALYLCASSLMGLAGTYNEQFFGPGTRLTVL.

V gene TRBV2 combines with J gene TRBJ2-2; 7 bases align to TRBD2. The germline CDR1 and CDR2 sequences are SNHLY and FYNNEI. The V gene end was trimmed by 10 bases and the J gene end by 4 bases; junction bases not matched to a gene: 12. The CDR3 has 15 residues. The CDR3 DNA reads TGTGCCACCAACCCCGGCGGGAGTTTCACCGGGGAGCTGTTTTTT. Encoded protein: CATNPGGSFTGELFF.

The rearrangement uses TRBV9 and TRBJ2-1; D is ambiguous. Germline CDR1 SGDLS, CDR2 YYNGEE. This CDR3 contains 15 residues. Trimming removed 0 bases from V and 5 bases from J, with 12 bases in between. CDR3 amino acids: CASSVGRILDNEQFF. The CDR3 DNA is TGTGCCAGCAGCGTAGGGCGGATTTTGGACAATGAGCAGTTCTTC.

The rearrangement uses TRBV9 and TRBJ2-5, with TRBD1 identical over 8 bases. The CDR3 consists of 14 residues. CDR1 is SGDLS and CDR2 is YYNGEE in the germline V gene. Germline trimming cut 4 bases from V and 3 bases from J; bases unmatched to any gene: 5. The CDR3 DNA is TGTGCCAGCAGCCCGACGGACAGGGAAGAGACCCAGTACTTC. Protein product: CASSPTDREETQYF. The complete variable domain, with remaining parts taken from reference TRBV9 and TRBJ2-5, reads DSGVTQTPKHLITATGQRVTLRCSPRSGDLSVYWYQQSLDQGLQFLIQYYNGEERAKGNILERFSAQQFPDLHSELNLSSLELGDSALYFCASSPTDREETQYFGPGTRLLVL.

This sequence joins TRBV9 and TRBJ1-3; D might be TRBD1 (6 bases). V was clipped by 0 bases and J by 3 bases, with 13 bases between them. The CDR3 extends over 16 amino acids. Per the germline V gene, CDR1 is SGDLS and CDR2 is YYNGEE. The DNA for the CDR3 is TGTGCCAGCAGCGTAGCGGACAGTCTTAATGGAAACACCATATATTTT. It translates to CASSVADSLNGNTIYF.

This chain connects TRBV19 to TRBJ1-2; D is undetermined. CDR3 length: 13 residues. Germline V gene lookup returns CDR1 LNHDA and CDR2 SQIVND (reference sequence). CDR3 protein: CATAVGANYGYTF. The CDR3 bases are TGTGCTACCGCTGTGGGAGCTAACTATGGCTACACCTTC.

This rearrangement joins TRBV5-1 to TRBJ2-3, with 7 positions matching TRBD1. The CDR3 length is 12 residues. Germline CDR1 SGHRS, CDR2 YFSETQ. J lost 5 bases, V lost 4 bases, and 1 base had no gene match. The CDR3 nucleotides read TGCGCCAGCAGCCCAGGGGGAGATACGCAGTATTTT. It codes for CASSPGGDTQYF. The whole variable domain, remainder taken from reference TRBV5-1 and TRBJ2-3, is KAGVTQTPRYLIKTRGQQVTLSCSPISGHRSVSWYQQTPGQGLQFLFEYFSETQRNKGNFPGRFSGRQFSNSRSEMNVSTLELGDSALYLCASSPGGDTQYFGPGTRLTVL.

This chain links TRBV7-3 with TRBJ2-3, with TRBD2 identical over 7 bases. The CDR3 extends over 15 amino acids. V trimming: 7 bases; J trimming: 4 bases; junction bases outside the gene matches: 11. The germline gives CDR1 SGHTA, CDR2 FQGTGA. The DNA for the CDR3 is TGTGCCAGCACCCAAAGAGGACTAGAGGCAGATACGCAGTATTTT. This codes for CASTQRGLEADTQYF.

The chain combines TRBV7-8 with TRBJ2-6, with 12 bases identical to TRBD2. The CDR3 is 19 amino acids. Trimming cost V 5 bases and J 1 base; bases outside gene matches: 9. Germline V CDR1 and CDR2: SGHVS, FQNEAQ. CDR3 nucleotides: TGTGCCAGCAGCACCCTACTAGCGGGAGGTGTTTCTGGGGCCAACGTCCTGACTTTC. Amino acids: CASSTLLAGGVSGANVLTF.